These T cell receptor beta chains were read from a single sample in a study of identical twins. Using its own MiXCR run on the 5' RACE reads, TCRdb lists one record per CDR3 protein. The sample holds hundreds of thousands of distinct CDR3 sequences, 8.6% seen once. These data also featured in a second study, about yellow fever vaccine responses in identical twins.

Sequences were obtained from PBMCs. Receptors originate from a woman between 18 and 30 years old in good health. CDR3s include the opening cysteine and the closing phenylalanine or tryptophan. Fields, in order: V gene, J gene, clone size, D gene, CDR3 DNA, CDR3 protein. A D gene is named only where the DNA matches it firmly. Only part of the rows carry a size: once, few, many, or a class if the clone is expanded.

v_call: TRBV7-9
j_call: TRBJ2-1
clone_size: few
d_call: .
cdr3_nt: TGTGCCAGCAGCTTAGCGCCTTCTATTAGTGGAAGTGAGCAGTTCTTC
cdr3_aa: CASSLAPSISGSEQFF

v_call: TRBV2
j_call: TRBJ2-3
clone_size: .
d_call: TRBD2
cdr3_nt: TGTGCCAGCTCATTGGGGGGGTCACGCACAGATACGCAGTATTTT
cdr3_aa: CASSLGGSRTDTQYF

v_call: TRBV5-1
j_call: TRBJ2-7
clone_size: few
d_call: .
cdr3_nt: TGCGCCAGCAGCTTGGCCGCACAGGGTGGATACGAGCAGTACTTC
cdr3_aa: CASSLAAQGGYEQYF

v_call: TRBV12-3/TRBV12-4
j_call: TRBJ2-6
clone_size: .
d_call: TRBD1
cdr3_nt: TGTGCCAGCAGGGGGCAGGGACAGATAAGCTCTGGGGCCAACGTCCTGACTTTC
cdr3_aa: CASRGQGQISSGANVLTF

v_call: TRBV5-1
j_call: TRBJ2-1
clone_size: .
d_call: TRBD2
cdr3_nt: TGCGCCAGCAGCCAACGGACTAGCGGGACCTTTCCCCAGTTCTTC
cdr3_aa: CASSQRTSGTFPQFF

v_call: TRBV7-6
j_call: TRBJ2-7
clone_size: few
d_call: TRBD1
cdr3_nt: TGTGCCAGCAGCCCACACCCGGACAGGTCCTACGAGCAGTACTTC
cdr3_aa: CASSPHPDRSYEQYF

v_call: TRBV25-1
j_call: TRBJ1-1
clone_size: .
d_call: TRBD1
cdr3_nt: TGTGCCAGCAGTAGGGGACAGGGTGGCGTCACTGAAGCTTTCTTT
cdr3_aa: CASSRGQGGVTEAFF

v_call: TRBV4-3
j_call: TRBJ2-1
clone_size: .
d_call: TRBD2
cdr3_nt: TGCGCCAGCAGCCAAGATCGGGAGGCGGGGATCAATGAGCAGTTCTTC
cdr3_aa: CASSQDREAGINEQFF

v_call: TRBV4-1
j_call: TRBJ2-7
clone_size: few
d_call: .
cdr3_nt: TGCGCCAGCAGCCAACCCTCAGAGGTCGGGGAGGAGCAGTACTTC
cdr3_aa: CASSQPSEVGEEQYF

v_call: TRBV5-1
j_call: TRBJ2-5
clone_size: .
d_call: .
cdr3_nt: TGCGCCAGCAGCCCACTGGAACAGGGATGGGGAGAGACCCAGTACTTC
cdr3_aa: CASSPLEQGWGETQYF

v_call: TRBV18
j_call: TRBJ2-4
clone_size: few
d_call: .
cdr3_nt: TGTGCCAGCTCACCAATCGGGGCCCGATCTTTAGCCAAAAACATTCAGTACTTC
cdr3_aa: CASSPIGARSLAKNIQYF

v_call: TRBV15
j_call: TRBJ2-1
clone_size: .
d_call: .
cdr3_nt: TGTGCCACCAGCAGTGGCAATGAGCAGTTCTTC
cdr3_aa: CATSSGNEQFF

v_call: TRBV10-2
j_call: TRBJ2-7
clone_size: .
d_call: TRBD2
cdr3_nt: TGCGCCAGCAGTGACTCCCAACTAGCGGGAGGCGAGCAGTACTTC
cdr3_aa: CASSDSQLAGGEQYF

v_call: TRBV29-1
j_call: TRBJ2-2
clone_size: .
d_call: .
cdr3_nt: TGCAGCGTTAGCATGGACCCGAACACCGGGGAGCTGTTTTTT
cdr3_aa: CSVSMDPNTGELFF

v_call: TRBV21-1
j_call: TRBJ2-1
clone_size: few
d_call: .
cdr3_nt: TGTGCACGACTAGCGGGACTCAATGAGCAGTTCTTC
cdr3_aa: CARLAGLNEQFF

v_call: TRBV11-2
j_call: TRBJ2-1
clone_size: few
d_call: TRBD2
cdr3_nt: TGTGCCAGCAGCCTATGGGTCGGGACTAGCGGGAGGAGAAGCGTCAATGAGCAGTTCTTC
cdr3_aa: CASSLWVGTSGRRSVNEQFF

v_call: TRBV5-1
j_call: TRBJ2-7
clone_size: few
d_call: .
cdr3_nt: TGCGCCAGCAGCTCCGGGCCACAGAACTACGAGCAGTACTTC
cdr3_aa: CASSSGPQNYEQYF

v_call: TRBV20-1
j_call: TRBJ2-1
clone_size: few
d_call: .
cdr3_nt: TGCAGTGCTAGAGCGGTTTACAGCTCAAATGAGCAGTTCTTC
cdr3_aa: CSARAVYSSNEQFF

v_call: TRBV28
j_call: TRBJ2-5
clone_size: .
d_call: TRBD1
cdr3_nt: TGTGCCAGCTGGGGCGTAATGGACAGGGGCGAGACCCAGTACTTC
cdr3_aa: CASWGVMDRGETQYF

v_call: TRBV7-9
j_call: TRBJ2-1
clone_size: few
d_call: .
cdr3_nt: TGTGCCAGCAGCTTGGCCCCTAGCGACGAGCAGTTCTTC
cdr3_aa: CASSLAPSDEQFF

v_call: TRBV10-3
j_call: TRBJ2-7
clone_size: .
d_call: .
cdr3_nt: TGTGCCATCAGTGAGTCAGGTGCGTCTGAGAGCTCCTACGAGCAGTACTTC
cdr3_aa: CAISESGASESSYEQYF

v_call: TRBV4-2
j_call: TRBJ2-1
clone_size: few
d_call: .
cdr3_nt: TGTGCCAGCAGCCCCAATTTGGGACAGGGACTAGCCTCAATACGTACCTACAATGAGCAGTTCTTC
cdr3_aa: CASSPNLGQGLASIRTYNEQFF

v_call: TRBV7-2
j_call: TRBJ1-5
clone_size: few
d_call: TRBD1
cdr3_nt: TGTGCCAGCAGTCCACAGGGGCCTCAGCCCCAGCATTTT
cdr3_aa: CASSPQGPQPQHF

v_call: TRBV6-5
j_call: TRBJ2-3
clone_size: few
d_call: .
cdr3_nt: TGTGCCAGCAGTGACTCCCTGAGCAGCACAGATACGCAGTATTTT
cdr3_aa: CASSDSLSSTDTQYF

v_call: TRBV5-4
j_call: TRBJ2-1
clone_size: few
d_call: .
cdr3_nt: TGTGCCAGCAGCACGGCGGTCAGCTCCTACAATGAGCAGTTCTTC
cdr3_aa: CASSTAVSSYNEQFF

v_call: TRBV29-1
j_call: TRBJ2-5
clone_size: many
d_call: .
cdr3_nt: TGCAGCGTTGAAGATGAACGGGGGCCCGAAGAGACCCAGTACTTC
cdr3_aa: CSVEDERGPEETQYF

v_call: TRBV18
j_call: TRBJ2-5
clone_size: .
d_call: .
cdr3_nt: TGTGCCAGCTCACCCAAGCAAGAGACCCAGTACTTC
cdr3_aa: CASSPKQETQYF

v_call: TRBV5-6
j_call: TRBJ2-7
clone_size: few
d_call: TRBD2
cdr3_nt: TGTGCCAGCAGCTTGCCGTTTAGCGGGTCCTACGAGCAGTACTTC
cdr3_aa: CASSLPFSGSYEQYF

v_call: TRBV10-3
j_call: TRBJ2-7
clone_size: .
d_call: TRBD2
cdr3_nt: TGTGCCATCAGTGAGTCGACTCGTGCGGGGGGCGAGCAGTACTTC
cdr3_aa: CAISESTRAGGEQYF

v_call: TRBV15
j_call: TRBJ1-1
clone_size: many
d_call: .
cdr3_nt: TGTGCCACCAGCCATAAGAGTACCTTGAACACTGAAGCTTTCTTT
cdr3_aa: CATSHKSTLNTEAFF

v_call: TRBV3-1
j_call: TRBJ2-1
clone_size: .
d_call: .
cdr3_nt: TGTGCCAGCAGCCAAGATCTGGGGGGGCCTCCACGTCCCCCACTCAATGAGCAGTTCTTC
cdr3_aa: CASSQDLGGPPRPPLNEQFF

v_call: TRBV14
j_call: TRBJ2-7
clone_size: few
d_call: .
cdr3_nt: TGTGCCAGCAGCCTCGGCATCTTCGAGCAGTACTTC
cdr3_aa: CASSLGIFEQYF

v_call: TRBV2
j_call: TRBJ2-1
clone_size: .
d_call: TRBD2
cdr3_nt: TGTGCCAGCATCTCAAGCGGGAGTTGGAATGAGCAGTTCTTC
cdr3_aa: CASISSGSWNEQFF

v_call: TRBV5-1
j_call: TRBJ2-1
clone_size: many
d_call: .
cdr3_nt: TGCGCCAGCAGCTATTTCCCTACGGACAACAATGAGCAGTTCTTC
cdr3_aa: CASSYFPTDNNEQFF

v_call: TRBV6-1
j_call: TRBJ2-7
clone_size: .
d_call: .
cdr3_nt: TGTGCCAGCAGCCCTCGCAGGGGCTCCTACGAGCAGTACTTC
cdr3_aa: CASSPRRGSYEQYF

v_call: TRBV11-2
j_call: TRBJ1-2
clone_size: many
d_call: .
cdr3_nt: TGTGCCAGCAGTCCCGCGGCAGGGAGCGGCTACACCTTC
cdr3_aa: CASSPAAGSGYTF

v_call: TRBV11-2
j_call: TRBJ2-1
clone_size: .
d_call: .
cdr3_nt: TGTGCCAGCAGCTTCGGCAGTAGCCCCCCCAATGAGCAGTTCTTC
cdr3_aa: CASSFGSSPPNEQFF

v_call: TRBV20-1
j_call: TRBJ2-1
clone_size: many
d_call: .
cdr3_nt: TGCAGTGCTAGCCACAGGGAAGCCTACAATGAGCAGTTCTTC
cdr3_aa: CSASHREAYNEQFF

v_call: TRBV21-1
j_call: TRBJ1-4
clone_size: many
d_call: .
cdr3_nt: TGTGCCAGCAGCCAAGGTGGACGGGGTTGGGATGAAAAACTGTTTTTT
cdr3_aa: CASSQGGRGWDEKLFF

v_call: TRBV19
j_call: TRBJ2-7
clone_size: few
d_call: TRBD1
cdr3_nt: TGTGCCAGTAGGACAGGGCTATCAGTGGGCGAGCAGTACTTC
cdr3_aa: CASRTGLSVGEQYF

v_call: TRBV12-3/TRBV12-4
j_call: TRBJ2-7
clone_size: many
d_call: TRBD2
cdr3_nt: TGTGCCAGCAGTTCGGGACTAGCAACTTCCGAGCAGTACTTC
cdr3_aa: CASSSGLATSEQYF

v_call: TRBV20-1
j_call: TRBJ1-6
clone_size: .
d_call: TRBD1
cdr3_nt: TGCAGTGCTAAACCGGGACAGGGTGGTTCACCCCTCCACTTT
cdr3_aa: CSAKPGQGGSPLHF

v_call: TRBV6-2/TRBV6-3
j_call: TRBJ2-1
clone_size: few
d_call: TRBD1
cdr3_nt: TGTGCCAGCAGCCACAGGGGGCGGTGGGATGAGCAGTTCTTC
cdr3_aa: CASSHRGRWDEQFF

v_call: TRBV24-1
j_call: TRBJ1-2
clone_size: .
d_call: .
cdr3_nt: TGTGCCACCAGTGATCCCCCACAGAACTATGGCTACACCTTC
cdr3_aa: CATSDPPQNYGYTF

v_call: TRBV5-1
j_call: TRBJ1-2
clone_size: .
d_call: TRBD1
cdr3_nt: TGCGCCAGCAGCTACCGGGGACAGGGAACCCGTGGCTACACCTTC
cdr3_aa: CASSYRGQGTRGYTF